This entry is about one T cell receptor (beta chain). Its antigen is not known. Blood got drawn at baseline, again on cycle 4 day 1, and then on cycle 7 day 1. CDR3 length: 13 amino acids. CDR1 is LNHDA and CDR2 is SQIVND in the germline V gene (reference sequence). V lost 5 bases to trimming and J lost 7 bases; unmatched junction nucleotides: 5. These data belong to a study of OX40 agonist ivuxolimab in advanced cancers. Study information: The dose-escalation cohort had hepatocellular carcinoma, melanoma, renal cell or head and neck cancer.

Sequencing used immunoSEQ multiplex PCR; TCRdb keeps in-frame clones, though not all of them. The data show about 54,000 clones, 80% seen once. Points from the study as a whole: A proportion of nonresponders additionally exhibited low normalized T-cell clonal expansion.

The rearrangement links TRBV19 to TRBJ2-1; the match to TRBD1 covers 7 bases. The sequencing here drew on CD4+ or CD8+ T cells sorted from blood, taken in a trial of the OX40 agonist ivuxolimab. This clonotype originated in an adult with an advanced solid tumor such as melanoma, head and neck, liver or kidney cancer. In nucleotides, the CDR3 is TGTGCCAGTAGTGACCGGGACAGAAATGAGCAGTTCTTC. This sequence encodes CASSDRDRNEQFF.